A single sample is the source of the 26 T cell receptor beta chains below, sequenced in a study of T cells expressing NK-cell markers. TCRdb reanalyzed the 5' RACE reads, giving one entry per CDR3 protein sequence and no DNA. This sample's table reports 300,000 to 500,000 distinct CDR3 sequences. Specimen: blood T cells: a sorted CD56 or NKG2C T cell subset, CD4+ or CD8+ T cells, or bulk PBMC T cells (not recorded which). These receptors all come from a woman between 45 and 60 years old in good health.

The chain couples TRBV5-1 to TRBJ2-7; the TRBD1 assignment by TCRdb is unverifiable without DNA. This CDR3 has 15 amino acids. Germline CDR1 is SGHRS and CDR2 is YFSETQ. The CDR3 spells CASSLDGTYYYEQYF.

The chain uses TRBV6-2 or TRBV6-3 and TRBJ2-7; TCRdb calls TRBD2, which cannot be checked without DNA. Germline V gives CDR1 MNHEY, CDR2 SVGEGT. The length of the CDR3 is 14 residues. The CDR3: CASSYGSPAEEQYF.

J is TRBJ1-2 and V is TRBV11-2; TCRdb's D gene call, TRBD1, goes unchecked for lack of DNA. Germline V gives CDR1 SGHAT, CDR2 FQNNGV. This CDR3 contains 13 residues. The CDR3 loop reads CASSQGQHYGYTF.

J is TRBJ2-3 and V is TRBV11-2; the D call of TRBD2 rests on TCRdb alone, since no DNA is present to check it. In germline, CDR1 is SGHAT, CDR2 FQNNGV. The CDR3 sequence is 16 residues long. The CDR3 reads CASRSGRALYTDTQYF.

The chain couples TRBV7-9 to TRBJ1-2; with no DNA, the TCRdb D assignment of TRBD1 cannot be verified. This CDR3 comprises 16 residues. Germline CDR1 reads SEHNR; CDR2 reads FQNEAQ (reference sequence). The CDR3 protein is CASSSTPTTGEDGYTF.

The chain carries TRBV25-1 and TRBJ2-2; TCRdb's D call of TRBD1 is untestable without DNA. There are 12 residues in the CDR3. Germline values: CDR1 MGHDK, CDR2 SYGVNS. This chain's CDR3 is CASTGGWGELFF.

V and J are TRBV10-2 and TRBJ1-2. CDR1 is WSHSY, CDR2 SAAADI, per germline. CDR3 size: 14 residues. The CDR3 region is CASSEVPSIYGYTF.

The gene calls are TRBV3-1 and TRBJ2-3; with no DNA, the TCRdb D assignment of TRBD2 cannot be verified. Germline assignment: CDR1 LGHDT and CDR2 YNNKEL (reference sequence). The CDR3 is made up of 15 amino acids. The CDR3 region is CASNRLAGGLDTQYF.

V is TRBV7-9 and J is TRBJ2-3; the TRBD2 assignment by TCRdb is unverifiable without DNA. There are 17 residues in the CDR3. CDR1 is SEHNR and CDR2 is FQNEAQ in the germline V gene (reference sequence). This chain's CDR3 is CASSAKSSGPTADTQYF.

This chain joins TRBV20-1 and TRBJ2-2; TCRdb returns TRBD2, unconfirmable since there is no DNA. CDR3 length: 13 residues. Per the germline V gene, CDR1 is DFQATT and CDR2 is SNEGSKA (reference sequence). The CDR3 spells CSASGTTTGELFF.

V usage is TRBV28 and J usage is TRBJ2-5; checking the TCRdb D call of TRBD2 is not possible without DNA. Germline CDR1 is MDHEN and CDR2 is SYDVKM. The CDR3 sequence is 18 residues long. CDR3 amino acids: CASSLSEGLAGGFETQYF. The full variable domain, with the rest looked up from reference TRBV28 and TRBJ2-5, is DVKVTQSSRYLVKRTGEKVFLECVQDMDHENMFWYRQDPGLGLRLIYFSYDVKMKEKGDIPEGYSVSREKKERFSLILESASTNQTSMYLCASSLSEGLAGGFETQYFGPGTRLLVL.

V usage is TRBV7-9 and J usage is TRBJ2-3; TCRdb outputs TRBD2, but without DNA this stays unchecked. The CDR3 spans 14 residues. Germline lookup yields CDR1 SEHNR and CDR2 FQNEAQ (reference sequence). The CDR3: CASSLKGTTDTQYF.

The chain recombines TRBV12-3 or TRBV12-4 with TRBJ2-1; lacking DNA, the TRBD1 call made by TCRdb goes unchecked. The CDR3 extends over 15 amino acids. CDR3 amino acids: CASSLIGTGNHEQFF.

This chain joins TRBV4-1 and TRBJ1-2. The CDR3 spans 17 residues. Germline V gene data show CDR1 as MGHRA and CDR2 as YSYEKL. CDR3 sequence: CASSPPSPGISNYGYTF.

The chain combines TRBV12-3 or TRBV12-4 with TRBJ2-5; the TRBD2 assignment by TCRdb is unverifiable without DNA. This CDR3 has 13 amino acids. This CDR3 is CASSQLAQETQYF.

This chain's CDR3 is CASSFSTSGRSEQYF. This chain links TRBV7-9 with TRBJ2-7; TCRdb calls TRBD2, which cannot be checked without DNA. The CDR3 extends over 15 amino acids. Germline CDR1 reads SEHNR; CDR2 reads FQNEAQ (reference sequence). Supplemented by reference TRBV7-9 and TRBJ2-7, the full variable domain reads DTGVSQNPRHKITKRGQNVTFRCDPISEHNRLYWYRQTLGQGPEFLTYFQNEAQLEKSRLLSDRFSAERPKGSFSTLEIQRTEQGDSAMYLCASSFSTSGRSEQYFGPGTRLTVT.

The V and J genes are TRBV20-1 and TRBJ2-7; the TCRdb call, TRBD2, lacks DNA for checking. Germline loops: CDR1 DFQATT, CDR2 SNEGSKA (reference sequence). This CDR3 contains 15 residues. This CDR3 is CSARDRKREPYEQYF.

The rearrangement links TRBV20-1 to TRBJ2-7; TCRdb outputs TRBD1, but without DNA this stays unchecked. This CDR3 contains 11 residues. The germline V gene encodes CDR1 DFQATT and CDR2 SNEGSKA (reference sequence). CDR3 sequence reads: CSADQGNEQYF.

The genes are TRBV5-1 and TRBJ2-5; there is no DNA to check the TCRdb D call of TRBD1. Germline V lookup: CDR1 SGHRS, CDR2 YFSETQ. The CDR3 consists of 16 residues. CDR3 region: CASSKAGTGGFETQYF.

V and J are TRBV12-3 or TRBV12-4 and TRBJ2-1. There are 12 residues in the CDR3. This chain's CDR3 is CASSLTRHEQFF.

J is TRBJ1-2 and V is TRBV10-3; the D call from TCRdb, TRBD1, cannot be confirmed without DNA. This CDR3 is built from 12 residues. Germline V gene lookup returns CDR1 ENHRY and CDR2 SYGVKD. This CDR3 is CASQAGDYGYTF.

The V and J genes are TRBV3-1 and TRBJ2-1; TCRdb picks TRBD2, but there is no DNA to check that call. The CDR3 is made up of 15 amino acids. Germline CDR1 LGHDT, CDR2 YNNKEL (reference sequence). This CDR3 reads CASSQGRTTWLEQFF.

The chain combines TRBV10-3 with TRBJ2-7; checking the TCRdb D call of TRBD2 is not possible without DNA. This CDR3 comprises 12 residues. Germline CDR1 reads ENHRY; CDR2 reads SYGVKD. CDR3 region: CAISDKGGEQYF.

V and J are TRBV10-2 and TRBJ2-7; TCRdb names TRBD2, which stays unverified in the absence of DNA. Germline CDR1 WSHSY, CDR2 SAAADI. CDR3 size: 13 residues. CDR3 in amino acids: CATAGTSGSEQYF.

The V call is TRBV30, the J call TRBJ1-4. CDR1 is GTSNPN and CDR2 is SVGIG in the germline V gene (reference sequence). The CDR3 has 13 amino acids. CDR3 amino acids: CAGDGGGEEKLFF.

The chain links TRBV5-1 to TRBJ1-2. The germline V gene has CDR1 SGHRS and CDR2 YFSETQ. The CDR3 covers 13 residues. The CDR3 sequence is CASSRDISYGYTF.